This T cell receptor beta chain was observed in a study of OX40 agonist ivuxolimab in advanced cancers. Study-wide findings and caveats: Expanded clones belonging to CD8+ T cells outnumbered, on average, those of CD4+.

Concerning this clone itself: Its antigen remains unidentified.

Method: immunoSEQ multiplex PCR; TCRdb's copy keeps in-frame clones and lacks some. The profile shows 55,000 to 75,000 clones, around 90% of them singletons. Exclusion of a patient followed from autoimmune disease history or systemic immunosuppression. Germline-derived CDR1 and CDR2 are SGHRS and YFSETQ. The CDR3 runs 15 residues. Unmatched junction bases numbered 2, after V lost 0 bases and J lost 3 bases. This sequence joins TRBV5-1 and TRBJ2-1, with 8 bases identical to TRBD2. The source material was CD4+ or CD8+ T cells sorted from blood, sampled in a trial of the OX40 agonist ivuxolimab. The sequence came from an adult with an advanced solid tumor such as melanoma, head and neck, liver or kidney cancer. Written as DNA, the CDR3 is TGCGCCAGCAGCTTGGACAGCGGGAGCTACAATGAGCAGTTCTTC. Protein sequence: CASSLDSGSYNEQFF.